The 8 T cell receptor beta chains given below trace back to one sample, sequenced in a study of blood T cell repertoires in COVID-19 (dated by TCRdb to the early 2020s). Library prep was done by the immunoSEQ multiplex PCR assay. Drawn from immuneACCESS, this table holds only the in-frame rearrangements with V and J called that TCRdb kept. Clones are partly lost; checked studies trace under half to an unresolved V gene and leave the rest unexplained. The sample yields 150,000 to 200,000 clones; less than 90% were counted once. 9.5% to 12% of the sample rests with the top ten. Sequencing was carried out using peripheral blood. These TCRs come from a woman aged 55 to 70 with COVID-19, enrolled during active disease.

To note about this clone: Other DNA sequences of this sample code for an identical CDR3. The V and J genes are TRBV7-9 and TRBJ1-1; 7 positions agree with TRBD1. Germline CDR1 SEHNR, CDR2 FQNEAQ (reference sequence). The trim removed 5 bases at V and 4 bases at J, leaving 4 bases unmatched. The CDR3 is 13 residues long. The CDR3 here is CASSPSGGTEAFF. The DNA of the CDR3 is TGTGCCAGCAGCCCGTCAGGGGGCACTGAAGCTTTCTTT.

This sequence joins TRBV14 and TRBJ1-1; D uncertain. The germline V and J ends were trimmed by 4 bases and 2 bases, with 11 bases remaining between them. This CDR3 contains 14 residues. The germline gives CDR1 SGHDN, CDR2 FVKESK. CDR3 in amino acids: CASSPWQTNTEAFF. The CDR3 nucleotides are TGTGCCAGCAGCCCGTGGCAGACTAACACTGAAGCTTTCTTT.

The chain employs TRBV10-1 and TRBJ2-1; 11 positions match TRBD1. Germline CDR1 reads WNHNN; CDR2 reads SYGVQD (reference sequence). The CDR3 is made up of 15 amino acids. Trimming cost V 4 bases and J 7 bases; bases outside gene matches: 6. The CDR3 is CASSVDRGPLNEQFF. For the CDR3, the DNA is TGCGCCAGCAGTGTGGACAGGGGGCCGCTAAATGAGCAGTTCTTC.

The gene calls are TRBV28 and TRBJ2-5; TRBD2 aligns across 10 bases. The trim removed 3 bases at V and 2 bases at J, leaving 3 bases unmatched. CDR1 is MDHEN, CDR2 SYDVKM, per germline. This CDR3 region has 15 residues. Here the CDR3 reads CASSFWTSGQETQYF. The CDR3 bases are TGTGCCAGCAGTTTTTGGACTAGCGGACAAGAGACCCAGTACTTC.

The chain employs TRBV10-3 and TRBJ2-7; the match to TRBD1 covers 8 bases. The CDR3 has 15 residues. The germline V gene has CDR1 ENHRY and CDR2 SYGVKD. Losses at the gene ends were 4 bases for V and 0 bases for J; bases not matched to a gene: 5. DNA of the CDR3: TGTGCCATCAGTGGGGGACAGGCGAACTCCTACGAGCAGTACTTC. Amino acids: CAISGGQANSYEQYF.

The chain carries TRBV11-2 and TRBJ2-7; possibly TRBD2 for D (5 bases). The CDR3 has 14 amino acids. CDR1 and CDR2 (germline): SGHAT, FQNNGV. V lost 1 base, J lost 2 bases, and 9 bases lay in between. The CDR3 DNA sequence: TGTGCCAGCAGCTTAGGGTCACTAGCCTACGAGCAGTACTTC. Translated, it gives CASSLGSLAYEQYF. Using reference TRBV11-2 and TRBJ2-7 for the parts outside the CDR3, the full variable domain is EAGVAQSPRYKIIEKRQSVAFWCNPISGHATLYWYQQILGQGPKLLIQFQNNGVVDDSQLPKDRFSAERLKGVDSTLKIQPAKLEDSAVYLCASSLGSLAYEQYFGPGTRLTVT.

This clone was recorded only once. The chain carries TRBV30 and TRBJ1-2; D unclear. The CDR3 runs to 13 residues. Trimming stripped 4 bases from V and 3 bases from J, with 12 bases between. The germline V gene encodes CDR1 GTSNPN and CDR2 SVGIG (reference sequence). In nucleotides, the CDR3 is TGTGCCTGGACCTCAAGTCGGTACTATGGCTACACCTTC. Translated: CAWTSSRYYGYTF.

This clone occurred a few times. This rearrangement joins TRBV4-1 to TRBJ1-1; D is unclear. Germline V CDR1 and CDR2: MGHRA, YSYEKL. With 1 base removed from V and 9 bases from J, the gap between germline ends came to 18 bases. The CDR3 consists of 15 residues. CDR3: CASSQVDSPGFQAFF. CDR3 nucleotides: TGCGCCAGCAGCCAAGTGGACTCCCCGGGATTTCAAGCTTTCTTT.